Following are 6 T cell receptor beta chains from one sample sequenced in a study of control samples from healthy donors and cancer patients. Generated by immunoSEQ multiplex PCR, the TCRdb table keeps only in-frame clones and is missing some. Among 88,000 or so clones listed, around 94% were seen once. The sample was blood. These receptor sequences come from a woman aged 18-30 years in good health.

This chain links TRBV9 with TRBJ2-5; D is possibly TRBD1 (6 bases). Germline V gene data show CDR1 as SGDLS and CDR2 as YYNGEE. The length of the CDR3 is 14 residues. Trimming stripped 0 bases from V and 5 bases from J, with 11 bases between. CDR3 DNA sequence: TGTGCCAGCAGCGTAGCCAGGGGTGGTGAGACCCAGTACTTC. Translation: CASSVARGGETQYF.

This chain connects TRBV11-2 to TRBJ2-5; possibly TRBD1 or TRBD2 for D (5 bases each). Trimming removed 0 bases from V and 7 bases from J, with 9 bases in between. CDR3 length: 13 residues. CDR1 is SGHAT, CDR2 FQNNGV, per germline. CDR3 sequence reads: CASSLDLGGTQYF. DNA for the CDR3: TGTGCCAGCAGCTTAGATCTTGGGGGGACCCAGTACTTC.

The gene calls are TRBV10-2 and TRBJ2-2; 8 nucleotides align to TRBD1. The CDR3 has 15 residues. V dropped 5 bases and J dropped 6; count of bases not matched to a gene: 8. The germline V gene has CDR1 WSHSY and CDR2 SAAADI. The CDR3 DNA sequence: TGCGCCAGCAGTACCACAGGGGGATCCGCCGGGGAGCTGTTTTTT. Its translation is CASSTTGGSAGELFF.

This sequence joins TRBV5-1 and TRBJ1-2; D is ambiguous. The CDR3 is 14 residues long. Trimming took 0 bases from V and 4 from J, leaving 10 bases between them. The germline V gene has CDR1 SGHRS and CDR2 YFSETQ. The CDR3 DNA reads TGCGCCAGCAGCTTGGATGGCCCGGGCTATGGCTACACCTTC. Amino acid sequence: CASSLDGPGYGYTF.

V gene TRBV3-1 (or the pseudogene TRBV3-2) combines with J gene TRBJ1-6; D remains ambiguous. CDR3 length: 17 residues. The V and J ends lost 0 bases and 4 bases respectively, with 13 bases between them. Germline CDR1 and CDR2: LGHDT and YNNKEL (reference sequence). CDR3 in amino acids: CASSQDRQTQYNSPLHF. In DNA form, the CDR3 reads TGTGCCAGCAGCCAAGACCGGCAGACTCAGTATAATTCACCCCTCCACTTT.

The J gene is TRBJ2-7, the V gene TRBV5-5, with 10 positions matching TRBD2. With 4 bases clipped from V and 3 bases from J, the junction kept 7 bases outside the gene matches. CDR1 and CDR2 from the germline V gene are SGHKS and YYEKEE (reference sequence). CDR3 size: 15 residues. CDR3 loop: CASSPVASGSYEQYF. The CDR3 DNA follows: TGTGCCAGCAGCCCCGTGGCTAGCGGGAGCTACGAGCAGTACTTC.